One sample yielded the 2 T cell receptor beta chains listed below, sequenced in a study of T cells in Graves' hyperthyroidism and ophthalmopathy (dated by TCRdb to between 2018 and 2021). Library preparation employed multiplex PCR. The run used an Illumina HiSeq 2000. TCR beta CDR3 regions were amplified from RNA transcripts. The first round of RT-PCR for the TCR CDR3 was performed with the HTBI primer set and the Qiagen OneStep RT-PCR kit. Using fastp at Q25 and MiXCR, TCRdb reprocessed the public reads and kept productive beta chains. Every CDR3 protein is listed once, alongside the most common genes and DNA of its rows. Counted in this sample were nearly 600,000 distinct CDR3 sequences; 12% to 15% of them appeared once. Roughly 6.9% of the sample rests with the top ten. Sequenced material: blood. Every receptor here comes from a young woman with Graves' ophthalmopathy.

This clonotype occurred a few times. The chain employs TRBV7-2 and TRBJ1-5; possible D gene TRBD1, 5 bases. V was pared by 2 bases and J by 3 bases, with 14 bases between. The CDR3 has 16 residues. The germline V gene has CDR1 SGHTA and CDR2 FQGNSA. In DNA, the CDR3 is TGTGCCAGCAGCTTACTGGGGCAGACTCTCAATCAGCCCCAGCATTTT. The encoded protein is CASSLLGQTLNQPQHF.

This clonotype was detected ten times or more. The rearrangement joins TRBV5-1 to TRBJ2-3; 8 positions agree with TRBD2. V shed 1 base, J shed 0 bases, and the junction held 4 bases outside the gene matches. The CDR3 loop spans 16 amino acids. The V gene's germline CDR1 is SGHRS and CDR2 YFSETQ. The CDR3 coding sequence is TGCGCCAGCAGCTTGAGAACTAGCGGTAGCACAGATACGCAGTATTTT. Translation gives CASSLRTSGSTDTQYF.